This T cell receptor beta chain was documented in a study of vaccination and CD4 T cells after COVID-19. Study-level background: The authors used overlapping spike peptides from SARS-CoV-2, HCoV-NL63, HCoV-OC43 and HCoV-229E to stimulate cells. Study outcomes and limitations: Median reactive clonotypes, those recognizing SARS-CoV-2, rose from about 22 to 38, not significantly.

Looked up from germline, CDR1 is MNHEY and CDR2 is SMNVEV (reference sequence). The V segment lost 2 bases and the J segment 4 bases; nucleotides outside the gene matches: 6. There are 15 residues in the CDR3. This clonotype has ten or more counts. The antigen is undetermined. Specified time point: late sampling 161 to 241 days after vaccination in three convalescent patients. The treatment was: roughly nine-day PBMC culture with coronavirus spike peptide pools or control peptides (ViraFEST assay). Sequencing of DNA taken from cultured CD4+ T cells relied on the Oncomine TCR Beta short-read assay. TCRdb re-derived calls from the PCR reads in MiXCR, one entry per CDR3 protein. This sample yields around 17,000 distinct CDR3 sequences, of which roughly 48% are seen a single time; just over 20% belongs to the top ten.

The chain has TRBV27 and TRBJ1-1; 8 positions match TRBD1. This sequence was found in a human donor who had recovered from COVID-19. The sequenced sample was CD4+ T cells from blood, cultured in vitro, obtained about 7 months after SARS-CoV-2 vaccination. CDR3 in amino acids: CASSLPSGGGTEAFF. The CDR3 DNA reads as TGTGCCAGCAGTTTACCGTCAGGGGGCGGCACTGAAGCTTTCTTT.